This TCR beta chain appears in the sequencing data of a study of blood T cell repertoires in COVID-19. The assay was immunoSEQ multiplex PCR, and TCRdb's table has in-frame clones only and misses some. The sample yields some 180,000 clones, 80% seen once. V dropped 9 bases and J dropped 3 bases, with 14 bases sitting between them. The germline V gene has CDR1 MNHEY and CDR2 SMNVEV (reference sequence). The CDR3 runs 13 residues. This sequence was found in a man aged 60 to 75 who had been exposed to COVID-19. This rearrangement joins TRBV27 to TRBJ1-2, with a weak D call TRBD1 (6 bases). Sequenced sample: PBMCs or T cells enriched from blood (not recorded which). As DNA, the CDR3 is TGTGCCAGTCACGGGGGGGCACACTATGGCTACACCTTC. It translates to CASHGGAHYGYTF.